Detailed here is one T cell receptor (beta chain). The PCR was carried out with 60 Vbeta primers and 13 Jbeta primers. Clones were read by immunoSEQ multiplex PCR, and TCRdb kept only the in-frame ones, dropping some. The profile shows approximately 86,000 clones, 85% of them singletons. These data are taken from a study of cytomegalovirus exposure and HLA in healthy donors. Germline V gene data show CDR1 as LNHDA and CDR2 as SQIVND (reference sequence). With V trimmed by 7 bases and J by 1 base, 7 bases remained unmatched. The CDR3 spans 15 residues. The specimen sequenced was PBMCs. V usage is TRBV19 and J usage is TRBJ1-1; 9 bases line up with TRBD1. This TCR derives from a man aged 35 to 55 in good health and CMV-seropositive. Here the CDR3 reads CASTRQGGRNTEAFF. The DNA for the CDR3 is TGTGCCAGTACTAGACAGGGGGGGAGGAACACTGAAGCTTTCTTT.